This TCR beta chain emerged from a study of blood T cells in healthy people across ages. Study results and caveats: The long-lived group displayed more naive CD4+ cells, plus higher diversity, than the aged donors did.

Total RNA extracted from each sample amounted to at least 6 micrograms. PCR was performed a second time for roughly 7 to 11 cycles using a sample-barcoded 5' primer and a J-beta primer mix. TCRdb fed the 5' RACE reads into MiXCR, producing one record per CDR3 protein. The sample includes approximately 2,000,000 distinct CDR3 sequences, 39% of them seen just once. This clonotype was counted only a few times. Antigen: not known. The CDR3 has 16 residues. The V gene lost 5 bases and the J gene lost 14 bases, with 28 bases spanning the gap. Germline values: CDR1 MNHEY, CDR2 SVGEGT. This chain connects TRBV6-2 or TRBV6-3 to TRBJ2-1; a possible D gene is TRBD2 (6 bases). Sequenced: blood. The source of this sequence is a human donor in good health. CDR3: CASSTAPTPGTFFEFF. CDR3 bases: TGTGCCAGCAGTACCGCACCGACTCCCGGGACTTTTTTCGAGTTCTTC.